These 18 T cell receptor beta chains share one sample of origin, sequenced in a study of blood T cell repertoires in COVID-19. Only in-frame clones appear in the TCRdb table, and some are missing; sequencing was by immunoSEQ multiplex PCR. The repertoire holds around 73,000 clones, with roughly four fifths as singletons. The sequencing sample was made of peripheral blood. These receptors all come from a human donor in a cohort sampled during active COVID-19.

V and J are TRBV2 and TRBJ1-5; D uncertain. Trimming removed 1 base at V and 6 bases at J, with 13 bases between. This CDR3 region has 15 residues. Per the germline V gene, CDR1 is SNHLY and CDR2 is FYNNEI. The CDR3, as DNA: TGTGCCAGCAGTGAAGGCGGGGTTGTAAGTCAGCCCCAGCATTTT. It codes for CASSEGGVVSQPQHF.

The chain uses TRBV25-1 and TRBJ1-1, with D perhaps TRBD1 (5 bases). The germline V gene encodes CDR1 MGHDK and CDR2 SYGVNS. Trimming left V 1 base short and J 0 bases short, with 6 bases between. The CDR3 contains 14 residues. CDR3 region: CASSELGVNTEAFF. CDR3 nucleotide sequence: TGTGCCAGCAGTGAATTAGGGGTGAACACTGAAGCTTTCTTT.

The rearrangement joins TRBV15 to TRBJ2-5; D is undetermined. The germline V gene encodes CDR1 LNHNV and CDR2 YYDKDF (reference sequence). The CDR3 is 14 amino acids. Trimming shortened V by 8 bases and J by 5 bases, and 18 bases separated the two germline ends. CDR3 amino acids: CATFDHGGKETQYF. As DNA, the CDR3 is TGTGCCACCTTTGACCACGGCGGAAAGGAGACCCAGTACTTC.

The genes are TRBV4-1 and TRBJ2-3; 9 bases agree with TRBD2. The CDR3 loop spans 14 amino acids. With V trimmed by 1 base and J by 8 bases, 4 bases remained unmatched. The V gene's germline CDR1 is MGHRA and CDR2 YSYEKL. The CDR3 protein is CASSQGLAGPTQYF. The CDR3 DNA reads TGCGCCAGCAGCCAAGGGCTAGCGGGGCCTACGCAGTATTTT.

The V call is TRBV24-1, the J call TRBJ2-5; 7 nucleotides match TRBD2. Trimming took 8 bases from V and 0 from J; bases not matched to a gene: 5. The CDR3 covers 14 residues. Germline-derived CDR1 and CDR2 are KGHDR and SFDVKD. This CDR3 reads CATNRDYYQETQYF. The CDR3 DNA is TGTGCCACCAATAGGGACTATTACCAAGAGACCCAGTACTTC.

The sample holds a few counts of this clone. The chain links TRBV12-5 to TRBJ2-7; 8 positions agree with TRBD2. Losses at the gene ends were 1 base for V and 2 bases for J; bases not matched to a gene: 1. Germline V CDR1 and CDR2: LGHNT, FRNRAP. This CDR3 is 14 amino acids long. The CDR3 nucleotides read TGTGCTAGTGGTTTGGCGGGGGGGACCTACGAGCAGTACTTC. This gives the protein CASGLAGGTYEQYF.

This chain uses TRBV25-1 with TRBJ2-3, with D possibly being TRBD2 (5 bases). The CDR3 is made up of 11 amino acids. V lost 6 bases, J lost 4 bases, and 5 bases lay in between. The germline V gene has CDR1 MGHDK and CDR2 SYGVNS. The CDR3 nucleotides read TGTGCCAGCAGCGGGGCAGATACGCAGTATTTT. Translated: CASSGADTQYF.

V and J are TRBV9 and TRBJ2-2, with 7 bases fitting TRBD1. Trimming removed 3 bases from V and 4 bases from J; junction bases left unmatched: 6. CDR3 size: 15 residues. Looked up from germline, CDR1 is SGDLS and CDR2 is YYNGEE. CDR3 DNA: TGTGCCAGCAGCGCTACAGGGGAGCGCACCGGGGAGCTGTTTTTT. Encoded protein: CASSATGERTGELFF.

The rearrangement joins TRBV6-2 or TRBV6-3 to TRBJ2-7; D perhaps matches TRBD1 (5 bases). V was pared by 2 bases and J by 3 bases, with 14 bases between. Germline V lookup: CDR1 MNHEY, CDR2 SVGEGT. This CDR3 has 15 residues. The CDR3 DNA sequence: TGTGCCAGCAGTTACGTGGCAGGGATCATCTACGAGCAGTACTTC. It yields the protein CASSYVAGIIYEQYF.

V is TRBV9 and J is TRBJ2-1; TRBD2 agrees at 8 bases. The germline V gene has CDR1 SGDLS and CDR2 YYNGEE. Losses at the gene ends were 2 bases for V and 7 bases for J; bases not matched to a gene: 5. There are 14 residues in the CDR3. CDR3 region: CASSVGLARNEQFF. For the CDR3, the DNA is TGTGCCAGCAGCGTCGGACTAGCTAGGAATGAGCAGTTCTTC.

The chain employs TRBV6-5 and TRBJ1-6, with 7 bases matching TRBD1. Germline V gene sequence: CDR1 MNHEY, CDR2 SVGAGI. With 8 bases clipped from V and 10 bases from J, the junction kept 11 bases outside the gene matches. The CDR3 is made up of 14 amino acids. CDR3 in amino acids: CASGETGLYSPLHF. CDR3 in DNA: TGTGCCAGCGGAGAGACAGGGCTGTACTCACCCCTCCACTTT.

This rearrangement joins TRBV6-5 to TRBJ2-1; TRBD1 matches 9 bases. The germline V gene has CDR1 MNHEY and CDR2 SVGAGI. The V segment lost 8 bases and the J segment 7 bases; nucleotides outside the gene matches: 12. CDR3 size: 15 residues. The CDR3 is CASGQGSVRKNEQFF. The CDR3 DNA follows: TGTGCCAGCGGACAGGGGTCTGTCAGAAAAAATGAGCAGTTCTTC.

The CDR3 region is CASRPGTGFSPLHF. The CDR3 coding sequence is TGTGCCAGCAGGCCCGGGACAGGGTTTTCACCCCTCCACTTT. The chain couples TRBV28 to TRBJ1-6; 9 bases are shared with TRBD1. The junction had 6 bases not matched to a gene; V was cut back by 6 bases and J by 9 bases. The CDR3 totals 14 residues. Germline V gene lookup returns CDR1 MDHEN and CDR2 SYDVKM.

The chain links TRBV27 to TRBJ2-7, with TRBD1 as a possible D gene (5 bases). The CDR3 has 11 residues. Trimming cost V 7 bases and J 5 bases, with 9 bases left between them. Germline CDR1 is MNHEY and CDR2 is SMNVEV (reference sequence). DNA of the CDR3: TGTGCCAGCACCCAGGGCCACGAGCAGTACTTC. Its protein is CASTQGHEQYF.

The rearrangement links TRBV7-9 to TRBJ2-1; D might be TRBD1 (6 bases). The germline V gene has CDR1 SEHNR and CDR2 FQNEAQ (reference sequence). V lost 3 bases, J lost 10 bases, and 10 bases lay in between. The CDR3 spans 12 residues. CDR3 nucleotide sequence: TGTGCCAGCAGCTTGTCCGGGACAGAGCAGTTCTTC. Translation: CASSLSGTEQFF.

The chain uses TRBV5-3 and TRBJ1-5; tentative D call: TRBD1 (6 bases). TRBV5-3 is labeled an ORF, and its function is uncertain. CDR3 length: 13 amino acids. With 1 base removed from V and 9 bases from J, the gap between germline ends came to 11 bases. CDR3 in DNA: TGTGCCAGAAGCTTGTCAGGGGAACCGCCCCAGCATTTT. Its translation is CARSLSGEPPQHF.

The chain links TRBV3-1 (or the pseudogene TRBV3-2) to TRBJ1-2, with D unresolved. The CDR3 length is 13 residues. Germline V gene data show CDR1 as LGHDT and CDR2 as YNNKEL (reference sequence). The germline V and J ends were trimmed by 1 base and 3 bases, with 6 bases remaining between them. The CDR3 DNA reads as TGTGCCAGCAGCCAAGGAGGGTACTATGGCTACACCTTC. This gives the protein CASSQGGYYGYTF.

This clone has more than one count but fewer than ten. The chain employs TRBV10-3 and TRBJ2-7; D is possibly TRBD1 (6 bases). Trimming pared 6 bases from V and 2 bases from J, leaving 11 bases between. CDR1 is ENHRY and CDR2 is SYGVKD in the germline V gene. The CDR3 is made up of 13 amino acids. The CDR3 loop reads CAIRGDRTYEQYF. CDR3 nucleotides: TGTGCCATCAGGGGTGACAGGACCTACGAGCAGTACTTC.